The 32 T cell receptor beta chains listed next were all sequenced from one sample in a study of T cells in Graves' hyperthyroidism and ophthalmopathy. Authors of the study amplified TCR beta CDR3 regions from RNA transcripts. First-round RT-PCR with HTBI primers amplified the TCR CDR3 region. A single record per CDR3 protein comes from TCRdb applying MiXCR to the multiplex PCR reads. Of about 640,000 distinct CDR3 sequences listed, 20% to 25% were seen once; the top ten hold about 35%. The specimen was blood. Every receptor here comes from a man aged 25-45 years with Graves' ophthalmopathy.

V usage is TRBV6-5 and J usage is TRBJ2-7, with D uncertain. The CDR3 is 14 amino acids. Trimming took off 5 bases at V and 5 bases at J, with 16 bases between the two ends. The germline CDR1 and CDR2 sequences are MNHEY and SVGAGI. CDR3 in DNA: TGTGCCAGCAGTGCCGACTGGGAAGCCGACGAGCAGTACTTC. It is translated as CASSADWEADEQYF.

This clonotype has just a few counts. This chain uses TRBV7-8 with TRBJ2-1, with TRBD1 as a possible D gene (6 bases). V was pared by 5 bases and J by 3 bases, with 20 bases between. Germline CDR1 SGHVS, CDR2 FQNEAQ. The CDR3 extends over 17 amino acids. As DNA, the CDR3 is TGTGCCAGCAGCCCCCAACACGACAGGACTCGCTACAATGAGCAGTTCTTC. This codes for CASSPQHDRTRYNEQFF.

The rearrangement uses TRBV9 and TRBJ2-1; TRBD2 matches at 7 bases. Trimming cost V 3 bases and J 10 bases; bases outside gene matches: 4. The CDR3 covers 12 residues. Germline CDR1 reads SGDLS; CDR2 reads YYNGEE. CDR3 loop: CASSARGEEQFF. The CDR3 DNA reads TGTGCCAGCAGCGCCCGGGGGGAAGAGCAGTTCTTC.

This chain links TRBV6-2 or TRBV6-3 with TRBJ2-3, with D perhaps TRBD2 (5 bases). CDR3 size: 15 residues. Germline CDR1 and CDR2: MNHEY and SVGEGT. Trimming removed 2 bases from V and 2 bases from J, with 11 bases in between. For the CDR3, the DNA is TGTGCCAGCAGTTACCATACTAGTCCCACAGATACGCAGTATTTT. Translated: CASSYHTSPTDTQYF.

The genes are TRBV4-2 and TRBJ2-3, with 13 positions matching TRBD2. This CDR3 is 17 amino acids long. Germline CDR1 reads LGHNA; CDR2 reads YNFKEQ. The V segment lost 0 bases and the J segment 9 bases; nucleotides outside the gene matches: 9. CDR3 sequence (DNA): TGTGCCAGCAGCCAAGAGGCTCGGACTAGCGGGAGTACAACGCAGTATTTT. Residues: CASSQEARTSGSTTQYF.

The J gene is TRBJ1-6, the V gene TRBV20-1; unclear D gene. V lost 1 base, J lost 6 bases, and 10 bases lay in between. The CDR3 spans 14 residues. Germline V CDR1 and CDR2: DFQATT, SNEGSKA (reference sequence). DNA for the CDR3: TGCAGTGCTAGAGTTGCCACTTTTAATTCACCCCTCCACTTT. Its protein is CSARVATFNSPLHF.

There are a few counts of this clonotype. The J gene is TRBJ2-1, the V gene TRBV7-3, with D maybe TRBD1 (6 bases). Germline loops: CDR1 SGHTA, CDR2 FQGTGA. CDR3 length equals 15 residues. The V end lost 5 bases, the J end lost 0 bases, and 11 bases lay between the germline ends. The CDR3 coding sequence is TGTGCCAGCAGCGAACAGGGCAACTCCTACAATGAGCAGTTCTTC. It specifies CASSEQGNSYNEQFF.

The chain has TRBV15 and TRBJ2-5; 7 nucleotides line up with TRBD1. The CDR3 loop spans 14 amino acids. The V and J ends lost 1 base and 2 bases, in that order; junction bases with no gene match: 1. CDR1 LNHNV and CDR2 YYDKDF come from the germline V gene (reference sequence). CDR3 amino acids: CATSRGQGQETQYF. DNA for the CDR3: TGTGCCACCAGCAGAGGACAGGGTCAAGAGACCCAGTACTTC.

This clonotype was recorded a few times. This rearrangement joins TRBV7-9 to TRBJ2-7; 11 bases map to TRBD1. The CDR3 loop spans 15 amino acids. CDR1 is SEHNR, CDR2 FQNEAQ, per germline (reference sequence). The J segment lost 1 base and the V segment lost 6 bases, leaving 5 bases of the junction unmatched. CDR3 residues: CASRGGQGASYEQYF. As DNA, the CDR3 is TGTGCCAGCAGGGGCGGACAGGGGGCGTCCTACGAGCAGTACTTC.

The gene calls are TRBV7-9 and TRBJ2-1; 12 nucleotides align to TRBD1. Germline CDR1 is SEHNR and CDR2 is FQNEAQ (reference sequence). The CDR3 loop spans 16 amino acids. Trimming at V came to 4 bases and at J to 4 bases, leaving 5 bases not matched to a gene. CDR3 bases: TGTGCCAGCAGCTCCGGGACAGGGGGCTCATACAATGAGCAGTTCTTC. Amino acid sequence: CASSSGTGGSYNEQFF.

Many counts were recorded for this clonotype. CDR3 DNA sequence: TGTGCCAGCAGTCAACTCACAGGGGGCCGGGACGAGCAGTACTTC. This gives the protein CASSQLTGGRDEQYF. The V call is TRBV28, the J call TRBJ2-7, with 9 bases that match TRBD1. The CDR3 spans 15 residues. The J segment lost 5 bases and the V segment lost 5 bases, leaving 10 bases of the junction unmatched. CDR1 and CDR2 (germline): MDHEN, SYDVKM. Full variable domain (outside the CDR3, taken from reference TRBV28 and TRBJ2-7): DVKVTQSSRYLVKRTGEKVFLECVQDMDHENMFWYRQDPGLGLRLIYFSYDVKMKEKGDIPEGYSVSREKKERFSLILESASTNQTSMYLCASSQLTGGRDEQYFGPGTRLTVT.

The chain carries TRBV5-1 and TRBJ1-6; D might be TRBD1 (6 bases). The V end was cut by 2 bases, the J end by 8 bases, with 8 bases between. Germline CDR1 and CDR2: SGHRS and YFSETQ. This CDR3 is 13 amino acids long. The CDR3 coding sequence is TGCGCCAGCAGCTTCAGGGGTGATTCACCCCTCCACTTT. Translation: CASSFRGDSPLHF.

In this sample, this clonotype turned up a few times. V usage is TRBV11-2 and J usage is TRBJ2-5; 10 nucleotides match TRBD1. V lost 2 bases, J lost 4 bases, and 4 bases stayed unmatched. The CDR3 length is 15 residues. CDR1 SGHAT and CDR2 FQNNGV come from the germline V gene. The CDR3 bases are TGTGCCAGCAGCTTACCCGGGACAGGGGTAGAGACCCAGTACTTC. Protein sequence: CASSLPGTGVETQYF.

The chain joins TRBV3-1 to TRBJ1-2, with 7 bases identical to TRBD1. Germline CDR1 reads LGHDT; CDR2 reads YNNKEL (reference sequence). The V and J ends lost 3 bases and 4 bases, in that order; junction bases with no gene match: 8. This CDR3 has 15 residues. CDR3 bases: TGTGCCAGCAGCCAGGTCGGGACAGTCTCCTATGGCTACACCTTC. Protein product: CASSQVGTVSYGYTF.

This chain joins TRBV18 and TRBJ2-7; TRBD2 matches at 7 bases. The CDR3 extends over 15 amino acids. The germline V gene encodes CDR1 KGHSH and CDR2 LQKENI. Germline trimming cut 4 bases from V and 2 bases from J; bases unmatched to any gene: 8. The CDR3 reads CASSQSSGRTYEQYF. CDR3 in DNA: TGTGCCAGCTCACAATCTAGCGGACGGACCTACGAGCAGTACTTC.

This clonotype was counted between two and nine times. This rearrangement joins TRBV29-1 to TRBJ2-2; 8 positions match TRBD1. Germline loops: CDR1 SQVTM, CDR2 ANQGSEA. This CDR3 region has 14 residues. Trimming removed 4 bases from V and 0 bases from J; junction bases left unmatched: 1. As DNA, the CDR3 is TGCAGCGTTGTGACAGGGGCGAACACCGGGGAGCTGTTTTTT. It is translated as CSVVTGANTGELFF.

This clonotype was counted only a few times. The chain uses TRBV10-1 and TRBJ2-3; D possibly corresponds to TRBD2 (6 bases). The CDR3 covers 14 residues. From germline, CDR1 is WNHNN and CDR2 SYGVQD (reference sequence). Trimming cost V 4 bases and J 5 bases, with 13 bases left between them. CDR3 coding DNA: TGCGCCAGCAGTGGCGCGGCGGGACGAGATACGCAGTATTTT. This gives the protein CASSGAAGRDTQYF.

The chain combines TRBV9 with TRBJ1-2, with D possibly TRBD1 on 6 matching bases. Trimming left V 4 bases short and J 5 bases short, with 15 bases between. The V gene's germline CDR1 is SGDLS and CDR2 YYNGEE. The CDR3 covers 14 residues. The CDR3 nucleotides read TGTGCCAGCAGCCCTAGCGGAGGGGGGTATGGCTACACCTTC. Translation: CASSPSGGGYGYTF.

This clonotype was seen a handful of times. V gene TRBV28 combines with J gene TRBJ2-5; possibly TRBD2 for D (5 bases). Germline CDR1 reads MDHEN; CDR2 reads SYDVKM. Trimming took off 8 bases at V and 4 bases at J, with 17 bases between the two ends. The CDR3 is made up of 14 amino acids. For the CDR3, the DNA is TGTGCCAGCCAAACCGAGGCGGGTCCAGAGACCCAGTACTTC. Translation gives CASQTEAGPETQYF.

The V call is TRBV4-2, the J call TRBJ2-7; 9 nucleotides line up with TRBD1. CDR3 length: 15 amino acids. The junction had 10 bases not matched to a gene; V was cut back by 5 bases and J by 5 bases. In germline, CDR1 is LGHNA, CDR2 YNFKEQ. CDR3 coding DNA: TGTGCCAGCAGCTATTCAGCGGGACAGGGAAACGAGCAGTACTTC. This encodes CASSYSAGQGNEQYF.

The chain recombines TRBV20-1 with TRBJ1-4; weak D call: TRBD1 (5 bases). The CDR3 loop spans 13 amino acids. V was pared by 3 bases and J by 8 bases, with 13 bases between. CDR1 is DFQATT, CDR2 SNEGSKA, per germline (reference sequence). CDR3 sequence reads: CSARGDSEEKLFF. The CDR3 nucleotides read TGCAGTGCTAGGGGGGACTCTGAAGAAAAACTGTTTTTT.

Concerning this clonotype: Just one base apart from a much larger clone, this may be a read error. The CDR3 region is CASSLSQNQLQHF. For the CDR3, the DNA is TGTGCCAGCAGTCTGAGCCAAAATCAGCTCCAGCATTTT. The J gene is TRBJ1-5, the V gene TRBV12-3 or TRBV12-4, with no clear D. There are 13 residues in the CDR3.

As concerns this clonotype: This may stem from a read error, because a much larger clone lies one nucleotide away. The chain employs TRBV2 and TRBJ1-1; D might be TRBD1 (6 bases). This CDR3 contains 13 residues. The germline CDR1 and CDR2 sequences are SNHLY and FYNNEI. V was shortened by 6 bases and J by 0 bases, with 8 bases between the two germline ends. The CDR3 bases are TGTGCCAGCAGGGGGGACATGAACACTGAAGCTTTCTTT. It encodes CASRGDMNTEAFF.

This clonotype was detected a few times. This chain links TRBV6-1 with TRBJ1-5; D gene unclear. The germline V gene encodes CDR1 MNHNS and CDR2 SASEGT. This CDR3 spans 15 amino acids. V was clipped by 3 bases and J by 0 bases, with 9 bases between them. In DNA, the CDR3 is TGTGCCAGCAGTGACCGGATAAATAGCAATCAGCCCCAGCATTTT. As protein: CASSDRINSNQPQHF.

The chain links TRBV5-1 to TRBJ2-5, with D possibly being TRBD1 (5 bases). This CDR3 has 13 amino acids. Germline loops: CDR1 SGHRS, CDR2 YFSETQ. Between the trimmed V and J ends, which lost 9 bases and 5 bases, there was a span of 17 bases. CDR3 bases: TGCGCCACCCAGGTGGGGCCCGGCGAGACCCAGTACTTC. Protein: CATQVGPGETQYF.

This clonotype was detected many times. The CDR3 here is CASSFGTSGHREQYF. The CDR3 bases are TGTGCCAGCAGTTTCGGGACTAGCGGCCACCGGGAGCAGTACTTC. This chain joins TRBV28 and TRBJ2-7; 11 nucleotides line up with TRBD2. The J segment lost 7 bases and the V segment lost 3 bases, leaving 8 bases of the junction unmatched. The V gene's germline CDR1 is MDHEN and CDR2 SYDVKM. The CDR3 length is 15 residues.

With regard to this clonotype: A much larger clone differs by one base, so this may be a read error. The chain links TRBV12-3 or TRBV12-4 to TRBJ2-1; D is tentatively TRBD1 or TRBD2 (6 bases each). Trimming removed 2 bases from V and 4 bases from J, with 12 bases in between. The CDR3 runs 15 residues. The CDR3 sequence: CASSLRKGGYNEQFF. In DNA, the CDR3 is TGTGCCAGCAGTTTAAGAAAGGGGGGTTACAATGAGCAGTTCTTC.

This clonotype was recorded many times. The J gene is TRBJ1-5, the V gene TRBV12-3 or TRBV12-4; no firm D call. Deletions cut 7 bases from V and 3 bases from J, with 7 bases between. The CDR3 has 12 amino acids. CDR3 loop: CASTLDNQPQHF. CDR3 nucleotide sequence: TGTGCCAGCACCCTCGACAATCAGCCCCAGCATTTT.

This clonotype was picked up many times. The CDR3 DNA sequence: TGTGCCAGCAGCGACCAGGGTTTTCAGGAGACCCAGTACTTC. It is translated as CASSDQGFQETQYF. The chain joins TRBV11-2 to TRBJ2-5; D possibly corresponds to TRBD1 (5 bases). Trimming took off 5 bases at V and 5 bases at J, with 15 bases between the two ends. The CDR3 has 14 residues. The germline V gene has CDR1 SGHAT and CDR2 FQNNGV.

This clonotype was picked up a small number of times. The chain links TRBV3-1 to TRBJ2-7; 8 positions agree with TRBD1. The trim removed 4 bases at V and 0 bases at J, leaving 5 bases unmatched. This CDR3 region has 15 residues. Germline V gene data show CDR1 as LGHDT and CDR2 as YNNKEL (reference sequence). CDR3 nucleotide sequence: TGTGCCAGCAGCCGAGACAGGGGAGGCTCCTACGAGCAGTACTTC. It encodes CASSRDRGGSYEQYF.

A note on this clonotype: One base away lies a much larger clone, so this may be a sequencing read error. V is TRBV2 and J is TRBJ2-7; TRBD2 matches at 10 bases. In germline, CDR1 is SNHLY, CDR2 FYNNEI. This CDR3 is built from 17 residues. The junction had 19 bases not matched to a gene; V was cut back by 10 bases and J by 4 bases. The CDR3 protein is CATSRDEPSGRAYEQYF. In DNA, the CDR3 is TGTGCCACCAGCAGAGATGAGCCCAGCGGGAGGGCTTACGAGCAGTACTTC.

The V call is TRBV4-1, the J call TRBJ2-1; D is perhaps TRBD2 (6 bases). The germline V gene encodes CDR1 MGHRA and CDR2 YSYEKL. Trimming stripped 0 bases from V and 5 bases from J, with 8 bases between. The CDR3 length is 14 residues. The CDR3 loop is CASSQEGLNNEQFF. The CDR3 bases are TGCGCCAGCAGCCAAGAGGGACTTAACAATGAGCAGTTCTTC.